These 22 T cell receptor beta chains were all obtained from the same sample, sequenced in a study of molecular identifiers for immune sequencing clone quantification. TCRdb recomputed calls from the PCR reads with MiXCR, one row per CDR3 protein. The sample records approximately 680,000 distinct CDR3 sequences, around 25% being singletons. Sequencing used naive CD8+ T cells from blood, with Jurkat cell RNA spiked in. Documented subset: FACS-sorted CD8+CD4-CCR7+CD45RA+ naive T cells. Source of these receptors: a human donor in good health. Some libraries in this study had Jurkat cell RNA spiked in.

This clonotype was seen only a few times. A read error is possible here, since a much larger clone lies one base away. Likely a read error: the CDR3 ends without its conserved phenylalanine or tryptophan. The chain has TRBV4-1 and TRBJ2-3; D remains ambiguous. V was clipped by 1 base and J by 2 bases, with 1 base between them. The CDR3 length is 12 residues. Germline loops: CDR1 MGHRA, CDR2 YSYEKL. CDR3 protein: CASSQVTDTQYS. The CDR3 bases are TGCGCCAGCAGCCAAGTCACAGATACGCAGTATTCT.

The CDR3 DNA is TGCAGTACAACGATGACAGGGTTGCAAGAGACCCAGTACTTC. Translated: CSTTMTGLQETQYF. The chain joins TRBV20-1 to TRBJ2-5; TRBD1 matches at 7 bases. The CDR3 contains 14 residues. V gave up 8 bases and J gave up 2 bases; unmatched junction bases: 11. CDR1 is DFQATT, CDR2 SNEGSKA, per germline (reference sequence).

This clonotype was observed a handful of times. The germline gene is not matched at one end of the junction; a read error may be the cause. The CDR3: CARSWRGGGEAFF. CDR3 sequence (DNA): TGTGCCCGCAGCTGGCGGGGGGGGGGTGAAGCTTTCTTT. The chain recombines TRBV5-6 with TRBJ1-1, with D tentatively TRBD1 (5 bases). The CDR3 has 13 amino acids. Germline CDR1 SGHDT, CDR2 YYEEEE.

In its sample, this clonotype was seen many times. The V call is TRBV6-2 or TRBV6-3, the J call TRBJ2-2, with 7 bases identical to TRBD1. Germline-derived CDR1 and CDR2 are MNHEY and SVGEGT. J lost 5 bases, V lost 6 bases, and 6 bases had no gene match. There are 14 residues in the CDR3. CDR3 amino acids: CASSYVQGTGELFF. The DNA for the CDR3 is TGTGCCAGCAGCTACGTACAGGGGACCGGGGAGCTGTTTTTT.

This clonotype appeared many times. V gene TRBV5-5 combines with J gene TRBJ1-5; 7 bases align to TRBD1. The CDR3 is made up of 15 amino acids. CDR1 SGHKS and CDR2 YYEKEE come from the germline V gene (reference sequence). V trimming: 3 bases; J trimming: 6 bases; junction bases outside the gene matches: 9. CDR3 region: CASSSSRGSGQPQHF. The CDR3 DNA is TGTGCCAGCAGCTCCTCCAGGGGGTCGGGTCAGCCCCAGCATTTT.

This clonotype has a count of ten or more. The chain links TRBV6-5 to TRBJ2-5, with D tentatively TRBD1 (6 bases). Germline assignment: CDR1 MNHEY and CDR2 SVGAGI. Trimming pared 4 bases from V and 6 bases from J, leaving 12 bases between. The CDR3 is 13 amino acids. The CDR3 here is CASSSGALQTQYF. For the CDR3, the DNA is TGTGCCAGCAGTTCAGGGGCCCTCCAGACCCAGTACTTC.

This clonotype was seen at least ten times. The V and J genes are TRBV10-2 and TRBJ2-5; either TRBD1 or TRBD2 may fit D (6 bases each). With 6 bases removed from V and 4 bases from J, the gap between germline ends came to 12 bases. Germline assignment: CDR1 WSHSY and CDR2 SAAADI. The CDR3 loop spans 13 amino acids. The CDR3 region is CASSGGLRETQYF. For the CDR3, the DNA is TGCGCCAGCAGCGGGGGCTTGCGAGAGACCCAGTACTTC.

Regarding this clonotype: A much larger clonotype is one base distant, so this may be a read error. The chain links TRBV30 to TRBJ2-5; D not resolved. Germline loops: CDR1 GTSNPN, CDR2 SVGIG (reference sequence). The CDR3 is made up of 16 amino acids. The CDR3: CAWSEPYSSIQETQCF. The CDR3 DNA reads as TGTGCCTGGAGTGAGCCGTATAGCAGTATCCAAGAGACCCAGTGCTTC.

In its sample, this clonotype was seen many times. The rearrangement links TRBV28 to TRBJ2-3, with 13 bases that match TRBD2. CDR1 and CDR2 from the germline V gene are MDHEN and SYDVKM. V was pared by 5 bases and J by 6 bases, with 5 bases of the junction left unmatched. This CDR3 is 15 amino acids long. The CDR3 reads CASSLGLAGVDTQYF. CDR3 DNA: TGTGCCAGCAGTCTCGGACTAGCGGGAGTCGATACGCAGTATTTT. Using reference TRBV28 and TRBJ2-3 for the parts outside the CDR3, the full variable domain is DVKVTQSSRYLVKRTGEKVFLECVQDMDHENMFWYRQDPGLGLRLIYFSYDVKMKEKGDIPEGYSVSREKKERFSLILESASTNQTSMYLCASSLGLAGVDTQYFGPGTRLTVL.

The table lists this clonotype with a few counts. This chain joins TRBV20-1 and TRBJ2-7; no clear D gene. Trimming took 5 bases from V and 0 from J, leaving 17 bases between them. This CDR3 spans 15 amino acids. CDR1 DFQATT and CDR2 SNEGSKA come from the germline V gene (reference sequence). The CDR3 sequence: CSAEGSGQISYEQYF. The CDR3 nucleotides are TGCAGTGCTGAAGGGTCAGGCCAGATCTCCTACGAGCAGTACTTC.

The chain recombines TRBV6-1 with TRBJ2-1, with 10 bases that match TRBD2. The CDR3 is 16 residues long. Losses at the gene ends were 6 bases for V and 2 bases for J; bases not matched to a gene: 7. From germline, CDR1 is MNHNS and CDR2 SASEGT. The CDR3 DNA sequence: TGTGCCAGCAGCCTTAGCGGGAGGTCCCCCTACAATGAGCAGTTCTTC. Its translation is CASSLSGRSPYNEQFF.

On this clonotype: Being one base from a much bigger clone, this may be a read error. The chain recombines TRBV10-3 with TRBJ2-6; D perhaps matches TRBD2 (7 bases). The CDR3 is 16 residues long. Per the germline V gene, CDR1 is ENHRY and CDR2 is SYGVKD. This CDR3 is CAVSDPGGAGANVLTF. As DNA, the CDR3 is TGTGCCGTCAGTGACCCGGGGGGCGCTGGGGCCAACGTCCTGACTTTC.

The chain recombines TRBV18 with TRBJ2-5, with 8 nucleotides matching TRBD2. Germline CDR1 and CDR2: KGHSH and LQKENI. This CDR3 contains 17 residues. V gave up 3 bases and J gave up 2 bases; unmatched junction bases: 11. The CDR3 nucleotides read TGTGCCAGCTCACCCGTCACTGATAGCGGGATGCAAGAGACCCAGTACTTC. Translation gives CASSPVTDSGMQETQYF.

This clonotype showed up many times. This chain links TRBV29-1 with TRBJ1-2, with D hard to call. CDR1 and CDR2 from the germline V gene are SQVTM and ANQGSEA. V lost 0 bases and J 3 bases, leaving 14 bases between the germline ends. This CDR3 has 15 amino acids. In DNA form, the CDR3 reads TGCAGCGTTGAAGATACTTGGGTTCTGGACTATGGCTACACCTTC. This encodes CSVEDTWVLDYGYTF.

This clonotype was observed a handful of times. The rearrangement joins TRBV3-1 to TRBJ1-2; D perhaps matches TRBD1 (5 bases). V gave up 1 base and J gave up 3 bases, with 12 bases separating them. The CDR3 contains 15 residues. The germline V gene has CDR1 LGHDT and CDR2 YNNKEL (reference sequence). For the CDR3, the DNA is TGTGCCAGCAGCCAAGGTACAGACAGCTACTATGGCTACACCTTC. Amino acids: CASSQGTDSYYGYTF.

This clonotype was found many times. The CDR3 nucleotides are TGTGCCAGCAGTTACGTTCGTGGGGGGATGAACGAGCAGTACTTC. Protein sequence: CASSYVRGGMNEQYF. The gene calls are TRBV27 and TRBJ2-7; D is possibly TRBD2 (6 bases). The CDR3 covers 15 residues. Between the trimmed V and J ends, which lost 4 bases and 5 bases, there was a span of 18 bases. CDR1 and CDR2 (germline): MNHEY, SMNVEV (reference sequence).

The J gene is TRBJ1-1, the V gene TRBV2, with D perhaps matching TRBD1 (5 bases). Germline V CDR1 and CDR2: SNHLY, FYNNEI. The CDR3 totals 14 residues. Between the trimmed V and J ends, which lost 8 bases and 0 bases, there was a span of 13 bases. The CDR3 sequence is CASGFQGLNTEAFF. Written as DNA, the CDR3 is TGTGCCAGCGGATTCCAGGGCCTGAACACTGAAGCTTTCTTT.

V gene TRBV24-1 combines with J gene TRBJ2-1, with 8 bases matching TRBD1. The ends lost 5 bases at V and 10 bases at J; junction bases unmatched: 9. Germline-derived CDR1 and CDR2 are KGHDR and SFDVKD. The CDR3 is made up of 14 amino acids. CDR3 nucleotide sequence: TGTGCCACCAGTGCCGGACAGGGCCCCGAGGAGCAGTTCTTC. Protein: CATSAGQGPEEQFF.

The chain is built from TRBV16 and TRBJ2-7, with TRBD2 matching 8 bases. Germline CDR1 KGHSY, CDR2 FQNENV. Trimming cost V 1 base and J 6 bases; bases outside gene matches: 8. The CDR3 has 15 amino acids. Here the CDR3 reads CASSQYGRAGREQYF. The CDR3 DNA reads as TGTGCCAGCAGCCAATACGGGAGGGCCGGACGCGAGCAGTACTTC.

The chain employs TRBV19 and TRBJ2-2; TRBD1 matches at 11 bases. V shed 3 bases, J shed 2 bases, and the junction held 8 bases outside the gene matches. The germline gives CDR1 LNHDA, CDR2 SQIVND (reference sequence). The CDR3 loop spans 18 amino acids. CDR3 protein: CASSIRTGGESNTGELFF. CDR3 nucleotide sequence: TGTGCCAGTAGTATCCGGACAGGGGGCGAATCTAACACCGGGGAGCTGTTTTTT.

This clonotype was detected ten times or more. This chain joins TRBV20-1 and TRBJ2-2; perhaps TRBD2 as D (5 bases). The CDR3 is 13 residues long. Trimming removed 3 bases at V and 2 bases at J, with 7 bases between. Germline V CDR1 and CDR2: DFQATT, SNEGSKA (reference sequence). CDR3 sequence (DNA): TGCAGTGCTAGTGCTAGCAACACCGGGGAGCTGTTTTTT. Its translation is CSASASNTGELFF.

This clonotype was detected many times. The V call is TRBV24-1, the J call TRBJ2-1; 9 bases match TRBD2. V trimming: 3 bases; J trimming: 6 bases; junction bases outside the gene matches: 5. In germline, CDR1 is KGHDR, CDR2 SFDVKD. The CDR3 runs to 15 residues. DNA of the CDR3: TGTGCCACCAGTGATCTTAGCGGGAGTTTCAATGAGCAGTTCTTC. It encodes CATSDLSGSFNEQFF.